This is a list of T cell receptor beta chains from one sample in a study of shared clonotypes between healthy human individuals. The assay was immunoSEQ multiplex PCR, and TCRdb's table has in-frame clones only and misses some. This table has roughly 770,000 clones, just over 95% appearing once. The sample consisted of naive CD8+ T cells sorted from blood. The source of these receptors is a man younger than 45 in good health. Each CDR3 is given with its conserved first and last residue. The D gene is left open where the match is weak. Clone size is shown for a subset of rows, as once, few, many or a class of expanded clone.

j_call d_call clone_size v_call cdr3_nt cdr3_aa
TRBJ1-1 NA once TRBV19 TGTGCCAGTAGTATGGGGACGGTGAACACTGAAGCTTTCTTT CASSMGTVNTEAFF
TRBJ2-3 NA NA TRBV11-2 TGTGCCAGCAGCTTACCCCCAGCCCATTCTAGCACAGATACGCAGTATTTT CASSLPPAHSSTDTQYF
TRBJ2-7 NA NA TRBV13 TGTGCCAGCAGCTTAGGGGACGAGCAGTACTTC CASSLGDEQYF
TRBJ1-5 NA NA TRBV18 TGTGCCAGCTCACAATCAGGGGCGAGAAGCAATCAGCCCCAGCATTTT CASSQSGARSNQPQHF
TRBJ2-1 NA NA TRBV28 TGTGCCAGCAGTTTGGTGTCGTTGGGGATTAGCTCCTACAATGAGCAGTTCTTC CASSLVSLGISSYNEQFF
TRBJ2-7 NA once TRBV5-4 TGTGCCAGCAGCTCAGGAACCTACGAGCAGTACTTC CASSSGTYEQYF
TRBJ1-1 NA few TRBV2 TGTGCCAGCAGTGCGTTCGACCCAACGGGCCCTGAAGCTTTCTTT CASSAFDPTGPEAFF
TRBJ2-3 NA NA TRBV28 TGTGCCAGCAGAACGTTTTGGGGATTGGATACAGATACGCAGTATTTT CASRTFWGLDTDTQYF
TRBJ2-1 NA NA TRBV5-1 TGCGCCAGCAGCTTGTGGGGCAATGAGCAGTTCTTC CASSLWGNEQFF
TRBJ1-1 NA NA TRBV29-1 TGCAGCGTTTTGGGCACTGAAGCTTTCTTT CSVLGTEAFF
TRBJ1-1 NA NA TRBV7-9 TGTGCCAGCAGCCCAGGGTTGGGGTCGGACACTGAAGCTTTCTTT CASSPGLGSDTEAFF
TRBJ2-1 NA NA TRBV5-1 TGCGCCAGCAGCTTGGCGGCTAGCACTCGCTCCTACAATGAGCAGTTCTTC CASSLAASTRSYNEQFF
TRBJ2-7 NA NA TRBV7-2 TGTGCCAGCAGCTTAGTAGGAACCTACGAGCAGTACTTC CASSLVGTYEQYF
TRBJ2-2 NA NA TRBV11-3 TGTGCCAGCAGCCCTTTCACCGGGGAGCTGTTTTTT CASSPFTGELFF
TRBJ2-6 NA once TRBV7-2 TGTGCCAGCAGCTTACCGGGACCAAACGTCCTGATTTTC CASSLPGPNVLIF
TRBJ2-1 NA NA TRBV18 TGTGCCAGCTCACCACCCGAGGTGGCGGGTGGGTATGAGCAGTTCTTC CASSPPEVAGGYEQFF
TRBJ2-1 TRBD2 NA TRBV19 TGTGCCAGTAGTATCAGCGGGAGGCTCTACAATGAGCAGTTCTTC CASSISGRLYNEQFF
TRBJ2-2 NA NA TRBV5-1 TGCGCCAGCCCCGGAGGGCCGGGGAACACCGGGGAGCTGTTTTTT CASPGGPGNTGELFF
TRBJ2-5 TRBD2 NA TRBV7-3 TGTGCCAGCAGCTTAACCGGCGGACTAGCGGAGACCCAGTACTTC CASSLTGGLAETQYF
TRBJ2-7 NA NA TRBV5-8 TGTGCCAGCAGCCTGGACTCCGGGGCACTCGAGCAGTACTTC CASSLDSGALEQYF
TRBJ2-7 NA NA TRBV27 TGTGCCAGCAGTTTAGGGCGGGGCTACGAGCAGTACTTC CASSLGRGYEQYF
TRBJ2-6 NA NA TRBV6-6 TGTGCCAGCAGTCCAATCAGGGGGGACAGTTCCAACGTCCTGACTTTC CASSPIRGDSSNVLTF
TRBJ1-5 NA NA TRBV2 TGTGCCAGCAGTGAAGCGAGGGGGGTCTGGCAGCCCCAGCATTTT CASSEARGVWQPQHF
TRBJ2-7 NA once TRBV19 TGTGCCAGTAGTCTCACCTTTGGCTACGAGCAGTACTTC CASSLTFGYEQYF
TRBJ2-1 TRBD2 NA TRBV6-5 TGTGCCAGCAGTTACTCAGCGACTAGCGGGATCAATGAGCAGTTCTTC CASSYSATSGINEQFF
TRBJ2-1 TRBD2 NA TRBV27 TGTGCCAGCAGAGGACTAGCGGGAGAGGATGAGCAGTTCTTC CASRGLAGEDEQFF
TRBJ2-1 TRBD2 NA TRBV27 TGTGCCAGCAGTCCAATAGGGACTAGCGGGAGCCATGAGCAGTTCTTC CASSPIGTSGSHEQFF
TRBJ1-1 NA NA TRBV4-3 TGCGCCAGCAGCCAAGATCCTGGCTCCATAAAGGGATGGACTGAAGCTTTCTTT CASSQDPGSIKGWTEAFF
TRBJ2-7 NA once TRBV6-1 TGTGCCAGCAGTGAATATTTCGCAGTCTCCTACGAGCAGTACTTC CASSEYFAVSYEQYF
TRBJ2-4 NA NA TRBV18 TGTGCCAGCTCACCACCGTCCGGGGGCTTTCAGTACTTC CASSPPSGGFQYF
TRBJ2-3 NA NA TRBV7-9 TGTGCCAGCAGCACTATAAGGGGGGGCACAGATACGCAGTATTTT CASSTIRGGTDTQYF
TRBJ2-7 NA NA TRBV29-1 TGCAGCGCCCGGGCAGCCGAGTCCTACGAGCAGTACTTC CSARAAESYEQYF
TRBJ2-5 NA NA TRBV4-3 TGCGCCAGCAGCCGCTACTATCCCTTGAACCAAGAGACCCAGTACTTC CASSRYYPLNQETQYF
TRBJ1-5 NA NA TRBV5-6 TGTGCCAGCAGCTTGGGGGACACCACTTTCAATCAGCCCCAGCATTTT CASSLGDTTFNQPQHF
TRBJ2-7 NA NA TRBV25-1 TGTGCGGTGGAACAGCGGCCCTACGAGCAGTACTTC CAVEQRPYEQYF
TRBJ1-2 TRBD1 NA TRBV5-1 TGCGCCAGCAGCTTGAGGGACAGGGCTTATGGCTACACCTTC CASSLRDRAYGYTF
TRBJ2-7 NA NA TRBV4-1 TGCGCCAGCAGCCAAGCAGAACACGGAACCTACGAGCAGTACTTC CASSQAEHGTYEQYF
TRBJ2-7 NA once TRBV28 TGTGCCAGCAGCATCTCGGTGGCTAGCGTTCCCTACGAGCAGTACTTC CASSISVASVPYEQYF
TRBJ2-3 NA NA TRBV6-1 TGTGCCAGCAGCGAGACTAGGTTTGATACGCAGTATTTT CASSETRFDTQYF
TRBJ2-2 NA NA TRBV25-1 TGTGCCAGCACCCAGGGGACCGGGGAGCTGTTTTTT CASTQGTGELFF